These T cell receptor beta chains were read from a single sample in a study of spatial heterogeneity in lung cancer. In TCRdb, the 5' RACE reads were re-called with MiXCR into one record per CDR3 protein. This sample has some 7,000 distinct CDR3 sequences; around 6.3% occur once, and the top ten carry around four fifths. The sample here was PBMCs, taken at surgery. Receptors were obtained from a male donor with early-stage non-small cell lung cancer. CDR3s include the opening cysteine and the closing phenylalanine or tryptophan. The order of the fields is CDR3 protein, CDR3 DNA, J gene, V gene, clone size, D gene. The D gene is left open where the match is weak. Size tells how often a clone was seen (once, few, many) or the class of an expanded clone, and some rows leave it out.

CDR3aa: CASSPGTGDNSPLHF
CDR3nt: TGTGCCAGCTCACCCGGGACAGGGGATAATTCACCCCTCCACTTT
j_gene: TRBJ1-6
v_gene: TRBV18
abundance: many
d_gene: TRBD1

CDR3aa: CASSATSIDTQYF
CDR3nt: TGTGCCAGCAGTGCAACTAGTATAGATACGCAGTATTTT
j_gene: TRBJ2-3
v_gene: TRBV25-1
abundance: few
d_gene: .

CDR3aa: CASSLPGSGETQYF
CDR3nt: TGTGCCAGCAGCTTGCCGGGAAGTGGAGAGACCCAGTACTTC
j_gene: TRBJ2-5
v_gene: TRBV28
abundance: .
d_gene: .

CDR3aa: CASSRKEGRTDTQYF
CDR3nt: TGCGCCAGCAGCCGCAAGGAAGGTCGGACAGATACGCAGTATTTT
j_gene: TRBJ2-3
v_gene: TRBV4-1
abundance: many
d_gene: .

CDR3aa: CASSPATGYSATEAFF
CDR3nt: TGTGCCAGCAGTCCCGCGACAGGGTATAGCGCCACTGAAGCTTTCTTT
j_gene: TRBJ1-1
v_gene: TRBV28
abundance: medium-sized
d_gene: TRBD1

CDR3aa: CAAEPGRSSYNEQFF
CDR3nt: TGTGCCGCTGAACCCGGACGTAGCTCCTACAATGAGCAGTTCTTC
j_gene: TRBJ2-1
v_gene: TRBV10-3
abundance: many
d_gene: .

CDR3aa: CASSESLAGGPGEQFF
CDR3nt: TGTGCCAGCAGTGAGTCCCTAGCGGGGGGACCCGGTGAGCAGTTCTTC
j_gene: TRBJ2-1
v_gene: TRBV2
abundance: many
d_gene: TRBD2

CDR3aa: CASSQDRARGETQYF
CDR3nt: TGCGCCAGCAGCCAAGATCGGGCCAGAGGAGAGACCCAGTACTTC
j_gene: TRBJ2-5
v_gene: TRBV4-3
abundance: .
d_gene: .

CDR3aa: CASSSLRGRSPLHF
CDR3nt: TGTGCCAGCAGTTCCCTCAGGGGAAGGTCACCCCTCCACTTT
j_gene: TRBJ1-6
v_gene: TRBV27
abundance: many
d_gene: .

CDR3aa: CASSLTGDTDTQYF
CDR3nt: TGTGCCAGCAGCCTTACGGGAGACACAGATACGCAGTATTTT
j_gene: TRBJ2-3
v_gene: TRBV7-7
abundance: few
d_gene: .

CDR3aa: CASSLSGLAEETQYF
CDR3nt: TGTGCCAGCAGCTTGTCTGGACTAGCGGAAGAGACCCAGTACTTC
j_gene: TRBJ2-5
v_gene: TRBV5-6
abundance: many
d_gene: TRBD2

CDR3aa: CSAPVTASDGYTF
CDR3nt: TGCAGTGCTCCAGTGACCGCTTCCGATGGCTACACCTTC
j_gene: TRBJ1-2
v_gene: TRBV20-1
abundance: many
d_gene: .

CDR3aa: CASSLAGAGNEQFF
CDR3nt: TGTGCCAGCAGTTTAGCCGGTGCGGGAAATGAGCAGTTCTTC
j_gene: TRBJ2-1
v_gene: TRBV12-3/TRBV12-4
abundance: .
d_gene: .

CDR3aa: CATSSRADRTSGEQYF
CDR3nt: TGTGCCACGTCCTCGAGGGCGGATAGAACGTCGGGCGAGCAGTACTTC
j_gene: TRBJ2-7
v_gene: TRBV28
abundance: many
d_gene: .

CDR3aa: CASSPGTGGYQETQYF
CDR3nt: TGTGCCAGCAGCCCGGGGACAGGAGGGTACCAAGAGACCCAGTACTTC
j_gene: TRBJ2-5
v_gene: TRBV7-3
abundance: .
d_gene: TRBD1

CDR3aa: CATPTGGLYSNQPQHF
CDR3nt: TGCGCCACCCCAACTGGGGGCCTCTATAGCAATCAGCCCCAGCATTTT
j_gene: TRBJ1-5
v_gene: TRBV5-1
abundance: many
d_gene: .

CDR3aa: CASSIPGLNPDF
CDR3nt: TGTGCCAGCAGCATCCCGGGTCTAAACCCCGATTTC
j_gene: TRBJ2-7
v_gene: TRBV5-6
abundance: many
d_gene: .

CDR3aa: CSVEDRVTSVKIQFF
CDR3nt: TGCAGCGTTGAAGATAGGGTGACTAGCGTAAAGATTCAGTTCTTC
j_gene: TRBJ2-1
v_gene: TRBV29-1
abundance: many
d_gene: TRBD2

CDR3aa: CASSSLTGFTDTQYF
CDR3nt: TGTGCCAGCAGTTCCCTGACAGGGTTCACAGATACGCAGTATTTT
j_gene: TRBJ2-3
v_gene: TRBV28
abundance: many
d_gene: TRBD1

CDR3aa: CASSPGQGGRNEQFF
CDR3nt: TGTGCCAGCAGCCCGGGACAGGGGGGCCGCAATGAGCAGTTCTTC
j_gene: TRBJ2-1
v_gene: TRBV7-2
abundance: many
d_gene: TRBD1

CDR3aa: CSATPGAIEGGSPLHF
CDR3nt: TGCAGTGCTACCCCCGGCGCAATCGAGGGGGGTTCACCCCTCCACTTT
j_gene: TRBJ1-6
v_gene: TRBV20-1
abundance: .
d_gene: .

CDR3aa: CASSFSESYNEQFF
CDR3nt: TGTGCCAGCAGCTTCAGTGAAAGTTACAATGAGCAGTTCTTC
j_gene: TRBJ2-1
v_gene: TRBV7-8
abundance: many
d_gene: .

CDR3aa: CASSVTGAGTHYGYTF
CDR3nt: TGTGCCAGCAGCGTTACAGGGGCGGGGACCCACTATGGCTACACCTTC
j_gene: TRBJ1-2
v_gene: TRBV9
abundance: many
d_gene: TRBD1

CDR3aa: CASSLGGVAKNIQYF
CDR3nt: TGTGCCAGCAGCTTGGGCGGGGTAGCCAAAAACATTCAGTACTTC
j_gene: TRBJ2-4
v_gene: TRBV7-2
abundance: .
d_gene: .

CDR3aa: CATSTALAGDRTDTQYF
CDR3nt: TGTGCCACCAGCACCGCACTAGCGGGAGATAGGACAGATACGCAGTATTTT
j_gene: TRBJ2-3
v_gene: TRBV15
abundance: many
d_gene: TRBD2

CDR3aa: CASTQEGTTPLDQYF
CDR3nt: TGTGCCAGCACCCAAGAAGGGACGACCCCGTTGGACCAGTACTTC
j_gene: TRBJ2-5
v_gene: TRBV2
abundance: many
d_gene: .

CDR3aa: CASGLGQTGNTIYF
CDR3nt: TGTGCCAGCGGTTTAGGACAGACAGGAAACACCATATATTTT
j_gene: TRBJ1-3
v_gene: TRBV7-2
abundance: many
d_gene: .

CDR3aa: CASSAGVTDTGELFF
CDR3nt: TGCGCCAGCAGCGCGGGGGTGACGGACACCGGGGAGCTGTTTTTT
j_gene: TRBJ2-2
v_gene: TRBV5-1
abundance: many
d_gene: TRBD2

CDR3aa: CASSVPAAEKLFF
CDR3nt: TGTGCCAGCAGCGTGCCGGCCGCCGAAAAACTGTTTTTT
j_gene: TRBJ1-4
v_gene: TRBV9
abundance: many
d_gene: .

CDR3aa: CATSDASTGPTGELFF
CDR3nt: TGTGCCACCAGTGATGCCTCTACTGGGCCCACCGGGGAGCTGTTTTTT
j_gene: TRBJ2-2
v_gene: TRBV24-1
abundance: .
d_gene: .

CDR3aa: CASSGTSGRETGELFF
CDR3nt: TGTGCCAGCTCCGGGACTAGCGGCCGAGAGACCGGGGAGCTGTTTTTT
j_gene: TRBJ2-2
v_gene: TRBV27
abundance: many
d_gene: TRBD2

CDR3aa: CASSLATSVSTDTQYF
CDR3nt: TGTGCCAGCAGCTTAGCGACATCGGTGAGCACAGATACGCAGTATTTT
j_gene: TRBJ2-3
v_gene: TRBV5-5
abundance: .
d_gene: .

CDR3aa: CASQTSGIEQFF
CDR3nt: TGTGCCAGCCAGACTAGCGGGATTGAGCAGTTCTTC
j_gene: TRBJ2-1
v_gene: TRBV6-6
abundance: many
d_gene: TRBD2

CDR3aa: CATSVLGPTNYGYTF
CDR3nt: TGTGCCACCAGTGTGCTGGGCCCCACTAACTATGGCTACACCTTC
j_gene: TRBJ1-2
v_gene: TRBV24-1
abundance: many
d_gene: .

CDR3aa: CASSLRTSGSDEQYF
CDR3nt: TGTGCCAGCAGCTTACGGACTAGCGGGAGCGACGAGCAGTACTTC
j_gene: TRBJ2-7
v_gene: TRBV7-9
abundance: many
d_gene: TRBD2

CDR3aa: CASSPGTGHNEQFF
CDR3nt: TGTGCCAGCTCACCCGGGACAGGGCACAATGAGCAGTTCTTC
j_gene: TRBJ2-1
v_gene: TRBV18
abundance: many
d_gene: TRBD1

CDR3aa: CASTPPGEGSTGHEQYF
CDR3nt: TGTGCCAGCACTCCTCCGGGGGAGGGGAGTACAGGACACGAGCAGTACTTC
j_gene: TRBJ2-7
v_gene: TRBV7-9
abundance: many
d_gene: TRBD2

CDR3aa: CASSVGVGAKTEAFF
CDR3nt: TGTGCCAGCAGCGTAGGTGTGGGGGCGAAAACTGAAGCTTTCTTT
j_gene: TRBJ1-1
v_gene: TRBV9
abundance: many
d_gene: .

CDR3aa: CASSPLGLGNQPQHF
CDR3nt: TGTGCCAGCAGCCCGCTAGGGCTCGGCAATCAGCCCCAGCATTTT
j_gene: TRBJ1-5
v_gene: TRBV28
abundance: many
d_gene: .

CDR3aa: CASSIPGQGQNIQYF
CDR3nt: TGTGCCAGCAGTATCCCGGGACAGGGGCAAAACATTCAGTACTTC
j_gene: TRBJ2-4
v_gene: TRBV28
abundance: many
d_gene: TRBD1

CDR3aa: CASSSTPGQVSEQYF
CDR3nt: TGCGCCAGCAGCTCGACCCCCGGACAGGTTAGCGAGCAGTACTTC
j_gene: TRBJ2-7
v_gene: TRBV5-1
abundance: many
d_gene: TRBD1

CDR3aa: CASLGGLAGSGELFF
CDR3nt: TGTGCCAGTCTAGGGGGACTAGCGGGATCCGGGGAGCTGTTTTTT
j_gene: TRBJ2-2
v_gene: TRBV19
abundance: many
d_gene: TRBD2

CDR3aa: CASSLAGDSRTDTQYF
CDR3nt: TGCGCCAGCAGCTTGGCTGGGGACAGCCGCACAGATACGCAGTATTTT
j_gene: TRBJ2-3
v_gene: TRBV5-1
abundance: few
d_gene: TRBD1

CDR3aa: CASSRPGGNTGELFF
CDR3nt: TGTGCCAGCAGCCGACCAGGGGGGAACACCGGGGAGCTGTTTTTT
j_gene: TRBJ2-2
v_gene: TRBV7-8
abundance: many
d_gene: TRBD1

CDR3aa: CSARPAPDYGYTF
CDR3nt: TGCAGTGCTCGCCCAGCGCCTGACTATGGCTACACCTTC
j_gene: TRBJ1-2
v_gene: TRBV20-1
abundance: many
d_gene: .

CDR3aa: CASRHLPGQAGYF
CDR3nt: TGTGCCAGCAGACATCTTCCGGGACAGGCGGGGTATTTT
j_gene: TRBJ2-3
v_gene: TRBV27
abundance: many
d_gene: TRBD1

CDR3aa: CASSLRDTGELFF
CDR3nt: TGTGCCAGTAGTTTGCGTGACACCGGGGAGCTGTTTTTT
j_gene: TRBJ2-2
v_gene: TRBV19
abundance: few
d_gene: .

CDR3aa: CASSTRTGGNEKLFF
CDR3nt: TGTGCCAGCAGCACCCGGACAGGGGGAAATGAAAAACTGTTTTTT
j_gene: TRBJ1-4
v_gene: TRBV6-6
abundance: many
d_gene: TRBD1

CDR3aa: CSALGGSGRANEQFF
CDR3nt: TGCAGTGCCCTCGGAGGTAGCGGGAGGGCGAATGAGCAGTTCTTC
j_gene: TRBJ2-1
v_gene: TRBV20-1
abundance: many
d_gene: TRBD2

CDR3aa: CASNPQGADTGELFF
CDR3nt: TGTGCCAGCAACCCTCAGGGGGCTGACACCGGGGAGCTGTTTTTT
j_gene: TRBJ2-2
v_gene: TRBV11-2
abundance: many
d_gene: TRBD1

CDR3aa: CASSSLGLEETQYF
CDR3nt: TGTGCCAGCAGTTCTCTGGGATTGGAAGAGACCCAGTACTTC
j_gene: TRBJ2-5
v_gene: TRBV28
abundance: hyperexpanded
d_gene: .

CDR3aa: CASSMFSSGATDTQYF
CDR3nt: TGTGCCAGCAGTATGTTTTCTAGCGGGGCCACAGATACGCAGTATTTT
j_gene: TRBJ2-3
v_gene: TRBV3-1
abundance: many
d_gene: TRBD2

CDR3aa: CASSYDSFGSPLHF
CDR3nt: TGTGCCAGCAGCTATGACAGCTTTGGTTCACCCCTCCACTTT
j_gene: TRBJ1-6
v_gene: TRBV5-4
abundance: many
d_gene: .

CDR3aa: CASSPFRDLGETQYF
CDR3nt: TGCGCCAGCAGCCCGTTCCGGGACCTGGGAGAGACCCAGTACTTC
j_gene: TRBJ2-5
v_gene: TRBV5-1
abundance: few
d_gene: .

CDR3aa: CASSYGTGIDEQFF
CDR3nt: TGTGCCAGCAGTTACGGGACAGGCATCGATGAGCAGTTCTTC
j_gene: TRBJ2-1
v_gene: TRBV6-6
abundance: few
d_gene: TRBD1

CDR3aa: CASSSRGGSYNSPLHF
CDR3nt: TGTGCCAGCAGCTCGAGGGGGGGATCCTATAATTCACCCCTCCACTTT
j_gene: TRBJ1-6
v_gene: TRBV7-2
abundance: many
d_gene: .

CDR3aa: CASSLGQVRGEQYF
CDR3nt: TGCGCCAGCAGCTTGGGGCAGGTGCGGGGAGAGCAGTACTTC
j_gene: TRBJ2-7
v_gene: TRBV5-1
abundance: many
d_gene: .

CDR3aa: CASSQDLVETQYF
CDR3nt: TGTGCCAGCAGCCAAGATCTCGTTGAGACCCAGTACTTC
j_gene: TRBJ2-5
v_gene: TRBV3-1
abundance: many
d_gene: .

CDR3aa: CVISEADRRETQYF
CDR3nt: TGTGTCATCAGTGAAGCGGACAGGAGGGAGACCCAGTACTTC
j_gene: TRBJ2-5
v_gene: TRBV10-3
abundance: few
d_gene: TRBD1

CDR3aa: CASSSTRSNYGYTF
CDR3nt: TGCGCCAGCAGTTCAACCAGGTCGAACTATGGCTACACCTTC
j_gene: TRBJ1-2
v_gene: TRBV5-1
abundance: .
d_gene: .